Listed here are 17 T cell receptor beta chains from one sample, sequenced in a study of beta chain features in type 1 diabetes. The study, taken as a whole, reports: Type 1 diabetes patients had TCRB CDR3s that were shorter (moderately but significantly so) in all four CD4+ subsets.

These receptors have no identified antigens. Investigators reverse transcribed all isolated RNA, so they sequenced expressed TCRB transcripts. The data were produced by immunoSEQ multiplex PCR, yet TCRdb's version contains in-frame clones alone and is incomplete. The data contain hundreds of thousands of clones, roughly an eighth of them singletons. Source material: naive CD4+ T cells from blood. The origin of the receptors is a young man with type 1 diabetes.

The chain employs TRBV18 and TRBJ2-7, with D perhaps TRBD1 (6 bases). V was clipped by 2 bases and J by 7 bases, with 12 bases between them. CDR3 length: 13 amino acids. Germline CDR1 reads KGHSH; CDR2 reads LQKENI. Written as DNA, the CDR3 is TGTGCCAGCTCACCAGGGGCGACAGGAGAGCAGTACTTC. This sequence encodes CASSPGATGEQYF.

This clone was observed a handful of times. The V and J genes are TRBV18 and TRBJ2-7; 7 bases line up with TRBD2. Germline assignment: CDR1 KGHSH and CDR2 LQKENI. The CDR3 consists of 15 residues. Germline trimming cut 5 bases from V and 7 bases from J; bases unmatched to any gene: 14. The CDR3 is CASSSSRGGSEEQYF. DNA of the CDR3: TGTGCCAGCTCATCATCGCGGGGAGGGTCGGAGGAGCAGTACTTC.

In its sample, this clone was seen a few times. The chain is built from TRBV14 and TRBJ2-3; 9 nucleotides align to TRBD2. CDR3 length: 16 residues. Germline values: CDR1 SGHDN, CDR2 FVKESK. V was clipped by 1 base and J by 2 bases; unmatched bases: 4. CDR3 in amino acids: CASSQGLAGTTDTQYF. CDR3 nucleotide sequence: TGTGCCAGCAGCCAAGGTCTAGCGGGGACCACAGATACGCAGTATTTT.

The chain carries TRBV11-3 and TRBJ1-1; D call uncertain. V gave up 1 base and J gave up 0 bases, with 6 bases separating them. Germline V gives CDR1 SGHNT, CDR2 YENEEA. CDR3 length equals 14 residues. Here the CDR3 reads CASSLGAMNTEAFF. The CDR3 DNA follows: TGTGCCAGCAGCTTAGGAGCAATGAACACTGAAGCTTTCTTT.

This clone was seen only a few times. The junction differs from germline at one of its ends, possibly a read error. This chain uses TRBV29-1 with TRBJ2-7; 11 positions match TRBD1. The CDR3 has 13 amino acids. From germline, CDR1 is SQVTM and CDR2 ANQGSEA. CDR3 residues: CSVYFPGQGVRGF. In nucleotides, the CDR3 is TGCAGCGTTTACTTTCCGGGACAGGGGGTTCGGGGCTTC.

The V call is TRBV29-1, the J call TRBJ1-1; 9 bases match TRBD1. Per the germline V gene, CDR1 is SQVTM and CDR2 is ANQGSEA. This CDR3 contains 13 residues. J lost 7 bases, V lost 6 bases, and 9 bases had no gene match. The CDR3 nucleotides are TGCAGCGTCCCGGGACAGGGTGATAGTGAAGCTTTCTTT. The encoded protein is CSVPGQGDSEAFF.

The chain links TRBV6-5 to TRBJ2-1, with D hard to call. Germline V gene sequence: CDR1 MNHEY, CDR2 SVGAGI. The CDR3 consists of 12 residues. The germline V and J ends were trimmed by 5 bases and 15 bases, with 17 bases remaining between them. CDR3 in amino acids: CASSDGPPRRFF. The CDR3 bases are TGTGCCAGCAGTGACGGGCCTCCCCGGCGGTTCTTC.

This clone was counted only a few times. The CDR3 sequence is CASSLQGASNEKLFF. The CDR3 nucleotides are TGTGCCAGCAGTCTTCAGGGGGCGTCTAATGAAAAACTGTTTTTT. The genes are TRBV6-6 and TRBJ1-4, with 8 bases aligning to TRBD1. The trim removed 5 bases at V and 3 bases at J, leaving 5 bases unmatched. CDR1 and CDR2 (germline): MNHNY, SVGAGI (reference sequence). This CDR3 has 15 amino acids.

This clone was observed a handful of times. This sequence joins TRBV5-1 and TRBJ2-1, with 7 positions matching TRBD2. The ends lost 1 base at V and 0 bases at J; junction bases unmatched: 7. CDR3 size: 17 residues. Germline V CDR1 and CDR2: SGHRS, YFSETQ. DNA for the CDR3: TGCGCCAGCAGCTTGACCCTAGCGGTCAGCTCCTACAATGAGCAGTTCTTC. As protein: CASSLTLAVSSYNEQFF. Combining the CDR3 with reference TRBV5-1 and TRBJ2-1 gives the whole variable domain KAGVTQTPRYLIKTRGQQVTLSCSPISGHRSVSWYQQTPGQGLQFLFEYFSETQRNKGNFPGRFSGRQFSNSRSEMNVSTLELGDSALYLCASSLTLAVSSYNEQFFGPGTRLTVL.

This clone has a handful of counts. The chain carries TRBV18 and TRBJ1-5; D remains ambiguous. CDR3 length equals 15 residues. Trimming left V 2 bases short and J 0 bases short, with 8 bases between. The germline CDR1 and CDR2 sequences are KGHSH and LQKENI. The CDR3 is CASSPVADSNQPQHF. The DNA of the CDR3 is TGTGCCAGCTCACCAGTGGCGGATAGCAATCAGCCCCAGCATTTT.

Concerning this clone: Other DNA sequences in the sample encode the same CDR3. V and J are TRBV9 and TRBJ2-5; D might be TRBD1 or TRBD2, each matching 5 bases. The CDR3 sequence is 13 residues long. CDR1 is SGDLS, CDR2 YYNGEE, per germline. The germline V and J ends were trimmed by 3 bases and 2 bases, with 8 bases remaining between them. The CDR3 coding sequence is TGTGCCAGCAGCGGGGGGTCACAAGAGACCCAGTACTTC. Translating gives CASSGGSQETQYF.

The genes are TRBV7-2 and TRBJ1-2; TRBD1 matches at 8 bases. Germline trimming cut 8 bases from V and 8 bases from J; bases unmatched to any gene: 10. The CDR3 length is 13 residues. Germline loops: CDR1 SGHTA, CDR2 FQGNSA. The CDR3 loop reads CASSGTGGTGYTF. In DNA form, the CDR3 reads TGTGCCAGCTCCGGGACAGGCGGAACGGGCTACACCTTC.

This clone was found a few times. V is TRBV28 and J is TRBJ2-3, with D possibly TRBD2 on 6 matching bases. Looked up from germline, CDR1 is MDHEN and CDR2 is SYDVKM. Between the trimmed V and J ends, which lost 4 bases and 5 bases, there was a span of 19 bases. The CDR3 runs 16 residues. The CDR3 is CASSSGGTHDVDTQYF. In DNA form, the CDR3 reads TGTGCCAGCAGTTCTGGCGGGACTCACGACGTAGATACGCAGTATTTT.

This clone occurred a few times. One end of the junction fails to match germline, which may point to a read error. The CDR3 DNA reads as TGTGCTAGCAGCCGGGGACTAGCGGGAGCAGAGACCCAGTACTTC. It translates to CASSRGLAGAETQYF. The gene calls are TRBV7-7 and TRBJ2-5; TRBD2 matches 14 bases. The CDR3 sequence is 15 residues long. Germline-derived CDR1 and CDR2 are SSHAT and FNYEAQ (reference sequence).

This sequence joins TRBV7-2 and TRBJ2-3; 11 bases are shared with TRBD2. The V gene's germline CDR1 is SGHTA and CDR2 FQGNSA. V gave up 5 bases and J gave up 5 bases; unmatched junction bases: 6. The length of the CDR3 is 15 residues. CDR3 DNA: TGTGCCAGCAGCCTGACTAGCGGGGCTGGAGATACGCAGTATTTT. Amino acid sequence: CASSLTSGAGDTQYF. Based on the CDR3 plus reference TRBV7-2 and TRBJ2-3, the full variable domain is GAGVSQSPSNKVTEKGKDVELRCDPISGHTALYWYRQSLGQGLEFLIYFQGNSAPDKSGLPSDRFSAERTGGSVSTLTIQRTQQEDSAVYLCASSLTSGAGDTQYFGPGTRLTVL.

This chain joins TRBV2 and TRBJ2-7, with D perhaps matching TRBD2 (5 bases). The CDR3 length is 13 residues. Trimming left V 6 bases short and J 7 bases short, with 16 bases between. CDR1 and CDR2 (germline): SNHLY, FYNNEI. DNA for the CDR3: TGTGCCAGCAGACCCCGGACGTCGGGGGAGCAGTACTTC. Its protein product is CASRPRTSGEQYF. The whole variable domain, remainder taken from reference TRBV2 and TRBJ2-7, is EPEVTQTPSHQVTQMGQEVILRCVPISNHLYFYWYRQILGQKVEFLVSFYNNEISEKSEIFDDQFSVERPDGSNFTLKIRSTKLEDSAMYFCASRPRTSGEQYFGPGTRLTVT.

The chain recombines TRBV10-3 with TRBJ2-5, with TRBD1 identical over 9 bases. Trimming at V came to 6 bases and at J to 2 bases, leaving 7 bases not matched to a gene. The CDR3 sequence is 15 residues long. Germline assignment: CDR1 ENHRY and CDR2 SYGVKD. CDR3 loop: CAIRSGTGKQETQYF. In DNA form, the CDR3 reads TGTGCCATCAGGTCCGGGACAGGGAAACAAGAGACCCAGTACTTC.